One and the same sample provided the 5 T cell receptor beta chains below, sequenced in a study of cytomegalovirus exposure and HLA in healthy donors. The PCR was carried out with 60 Vbeta primers and 13 Jbeta primers. Sequenced by immunoSEQ multiplex PCR; TCRdb stores in-frame clones only, minus some. Here the sample spans 130,000 to 150,000 clones, approximately 70% being singletons. Material: PBMCs. The origin of the receptors is a human donor in good health.

This clone was recorded a few times. The chain joins TRBV6-1 to TRBJ1-2, with D possibly matching TRBD1 (5 bases). CDR1 and CDR2 from the germline V gene are MNHNS and SASEGT. The CDR3 spans 12 residues. The V gene lost 3 bases and the J gene lost 6 bases, with 8 bases spanning the gap. The CDR3 region has the DNA TGTGCCAGCAGTGACACAGGAGATGGCTACACCTTC. Translating it yields CASSDTGDGYTF.

This chain uses TRBV6-1 with TRBJ2-4, with D unclear. V gave up 5 bases and J gave up 3 bases, with 14 bases separating them. Germline loops: CDR1 MNHNS, CDR2 SASEGT. The CDR3 is 15 amino acids. The DNA of the CDR3 is TGTGCCAGCAGTCCCGGAGATTTCGGCAAAAACATTCAGTACTTC. This codes for CASSPGDFGKNIQYF.

The J gene is TRBJ2-3, the V gene TRBV13; TRBD2 might be the D (6 bases). Trimming removed 5 bases at V and 4 bases at J, with 16 bases between. There are 15 residues in the CDR3. Germline CDR1 is PRHDT and CDR2 is FYEKMQ (reference sequence). The CDR3 sequence is CASSGRREPPDTQYF. DNA of the CDR3: TGTGCCAGCAGCGGTAGACGGGAGCCGCCAGATACGCAGTATTTT.

The gene calls are TRBV5-1 and TRBJ2-1; 12 nucleotides match TRBD2. The trim removed 5 bases at V and 6 bases at J, leaving 9 bases unmatched. This CDR3 contains 16 residues. The germline CDR1 and CDR2 sequences are SGHRS and YFSETQ. In DNA form, the CDR3 reads TGCGCCAGCAGTCACAGACTAGCGGGGGACCTCAATGAGCAGTTCTTC. Encoded protein: CASSHRLAGDLNEQFF. The complete variable domain, with remaining parts taken from reference TRBV5-1 and TRBJ2-1, reads KAGVTQTPRYLIKTRGQQVTLSCSPISGHRSVSWYQQTPGQGLQFLFEYFSETQRNKGNFPGRFSGRQFSNSRSEMNVSTLELGDSALYLCASSHRLAGDLNEQFFGPGTRLTVL.

This rearrangement joins TRBV27 to TRBJ1-1; perhaps TRBD1 as D (5 bases). The CDR3 spans 14 residues. The V end lost 2 bases, the J end lost 4 bases, and 11 bases lay between the germline ends. Germline V lookup: CDR1 MNHEY, CDR2 SMNVEV (reference sequence). CDR3 in amino acids: CASSLGRVSTEAFF. The CDR3 nucleotides read TGTGCCAGCAGTTTAGGCAGGGTGAGCACTGAAGCTTTCTTT.